This T cell receptor beta chain emerged from a study of blood T cell repertoires in COVID-19. Study-wide background: T cells, B-cell-depleted T cells, or PBMCs provided the cDNA or gDNA that served as material.

Trimming took 3 bases from V and 4 from J; bases not matched to a gene: 5. Per germline, CDR1 ENHRY and CDR2 SYGVKD. This CDR3 contains 14 residues. Sequencing used immunoSEQ multiplex PCR; TCRdb keeps in-frame clones, though not all of them. The table lists approximately 53,000 clones, roughly four fifths of them singletons. This chain connects TRBV10-3 to TRBJ1-2; 7 bases map to TRBD1. The material sequenced was peripheral blood. The clonotype comes from a woman aged 55-69 years with acute or convalescent COVID-19. CDR3 protein: CAISEARQGYGYTF. DNA for the CDR3: TGTGCCATCAGTGAAGCTCGACAGGGCTATGGCTACACCTTC.